The source of this T cell receptor (beta chain) is a study of PD-1 blockade in classical Hodgkin lymphoma. The study's findings and limits: Partial responders and progressors had significantly lower baseline TCR diversity. Newly diagnosed patients had baseline TCR diversity that was reportedly lower than that of healthy donors.

Unmatched junction bases numbered 7, after V lost 6 bases and J lost 2 bases. In germline, CDR1 is MGHRA, CDR2 YSYEKL. The CDR3 contains 14 residues. Autologous stem cell transplantation was followed by relapse in every patient, and brentuximab vedotin exposure varied. Complete response, partial response or progressive disease constituted the best responses recorded. The protocol was immunoSEQ multiplex PCR, while the TCRdb copy is restricted to in-frame clones and leaves out a portion. The sample lists 30,000 to 50,000 clones, 76% occurring once. About this clone itself: Its specificity is unknown.

The sample consisted of peripheral blood mononuclear cells (PBMCs), taken at baseline. The sequence came from a human donor with classical Hodgkin lymphoma. The V gene is TRBV4-1, the J gene TRBJ2-7; 7 nucleotides align to TRBD1. The CDR3 protein is CASRPGTEAYEQYF. In DNA, the CDR3 is TGCGCCAGCAGACCTGGGACAGAAGCCTACGAGCAGTACTTC.